Reported below is one T cell receptor beta chain. The antigen is not known. This entry is derived from a study of T cell responses to AZD1222 COVID-19 vaccine. Looking at the study overall: Pooling covered second doses at about 4 or about 12 weeks. Notes on the study in general: Clonal diversity may have been underestimated, and the donors were mostly white British, with more females than males. After two AZD1222 doses, spike-specific TCR breadth and depth rose versus day 0.

Assay: immunoSEQ multiplex PCR; the TCRdb copy retains only in-frame clones and omits some. The table has about 67,000 clones, around 84% seen once. CDR1 and CDR2 from the germline V gene are SGHNT and YENEEA. The germline V and J ends were trimmed by 0 bases and 5 bases, with 1 base remaining between them. This CDR3 is 12 amino acids long. The TCR originated in an adult in good health. V gene TRBV11-3 combines with J gene TRBJ2-2; D not resolved. Material: peripheral blood, obtained on day 0 of AZD1222 vaccination. This CDR3 reads CASSLETGELFF. In DNA, the CDR3 is TGTGCCAGCAGCTTAGAAACCGGGGAGCTGTTTTTT.